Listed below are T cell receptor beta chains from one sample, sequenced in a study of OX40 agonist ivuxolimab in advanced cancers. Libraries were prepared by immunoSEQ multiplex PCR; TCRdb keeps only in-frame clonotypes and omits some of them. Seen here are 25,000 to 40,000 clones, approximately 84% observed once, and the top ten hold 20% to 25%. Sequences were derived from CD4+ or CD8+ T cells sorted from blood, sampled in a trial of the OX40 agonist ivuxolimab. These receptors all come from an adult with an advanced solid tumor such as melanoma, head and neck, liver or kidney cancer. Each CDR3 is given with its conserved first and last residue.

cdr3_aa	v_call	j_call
CASSLRGGELFF	TRBV7-9	TRBJ2-2
CASSYSGTGSDTQYF	TRBV6-5	TRBJ2-3
CASSLVDITNYGYTF	TRBV7-8	TRBJ1-2
CASSMGEGSVQYF	TRBV11-2	TRBJ2-7
CASSSQWDELNTEAFF	TRBV11-2	TRBJ1-1
CASSLATILITDTQYF	TRBV7-9	TRBJ2-3
CASSPMAGLNNQPQHF	TRBV11-3	TRBJ1-5
CAMRTGSRWKMNTEAFF	TRBV10-1	TRBJ1-1
CAFPGTAGEQYF	TRBV2	TRBJ2-7
CASGSAGHMNTEAFF	TRBV6-1	TRBJ1-1
CASSQGREAFF	TRBV4-2	TRBJ1-1
CASSQGRPSYEQYF	TRBV4-1	TRBJ2-7
CASSIRGRTDTQYF	TRBV19	TRBJ2-3
CASRGYEQYF	TRBV2	TRBJ2-7
CASSLAGQPQNIQYF	TRBV5-1	TRBJ2-4
CASSLQGNEETQYF	TRBV4-3	TRBJ2-5
CSVSSVTGTNTEAFF	TRBV29-1	TRBJ1-1
CASSPRPSGGSSYNEQFF	TRBV7-9	TRBJ2-1
CASGTGYNSPLHF	TRBV6-6	TRBJ1-6
CASSFGGLNEQYF	TRBV5-1	TRBJ2-7
CASSHPGHIYEQYF	TRBV11-2	TRBJ2-7
CASSSLPGQYNSPLHF	TRBV27	TRBJ1-6
CASSALSGGVDEQYF	TRBV2	TRBJ2-7
CASTGLVDEKLFF	TRBV4-1	TRBJ1-4
CASSLRGGYNEQFF	TRBV11-1	TRBJ2-1
CASSQTSNPTGELFF	TRBV4-1	TRBJ2-2
CASSQATASSYEQYF	TRBV4-1	TRBJ2-7
CAISPGLGGDTQYF	TRBV10-3	TRBJ2-3
CAWNGRGGAPYEQYF	TRBV30	TRBJ2-7
CAWSVEGLGYGYTF	TRBV30	TRBJ1-2
CAWSGGQGAAEQYF	TRBV30	TRBJ2-7
CASSRESGVGELFF	TRBV4-1	TRBJ2-2